This TCR beta chain was captured by sequencing in a study of T-cell memory formation after mild COVID-19. From germline, CDR1 is LGHDT and CDR2 YNNKEL (reference sequence). This CDR3 contains 13 residues. V was trimmed by 7 bases and J by 5 bases, leaving 13 bases between them. This clonotype has more than one count but fewer than ten. TCRdb analysed the 5' RACE reads with MiXCR anew, one entry per CDR3 protein. The table shows around 340,000 distinct CDR3 sequences, with 20% to 25% occurring only once. This receptor was identified in an adult woman who had mild COVID-19 (a few samples of this study predate the infection). Cell type and time point are not known. Specimen: PBMCs or a T cell subset sorted from them (not recorded which). V and J are TRBV3-1 and TRBJ2-3, with no clear D. Here the CDR3 DNA reads TGTGCCAGCAAAATGGCGGCACAAGATACGCAGTATTTT. Amino acids: CASKMAAQDTQYF.